Presented here are 17 T cell receptor beta chains from one specimen sequenced in a study of OX40 agonist ivuxolimab in advanced cancers. Generated by immunoSEQ multiplex PCR, the TCRdb table keeps only in-frame clones and is missing some. The sample includes tens of thousands of clones, approximately 86% seen only once; the top ten take 6.5% to 9.5%. The specimen was CD4+ or CD8+ T cells sorted from blood, collected in a trial of the OX40 agonist ivuxolimab. Receptors were obtained from an adult with an advanced solid tumor such as melanoma, head and neck, liver or kidney cancer.

This chain links TRBV25-1 with TRBJ2-5; 8 bases align to TRBD2. CDR1 is MGHDK and CDR2 is SYGVNS in the germline V gene. This CDR3 contains 15 residues. V lost 4 bases, J lost 3 bases, and 7 bases stayed unmatched. The CDR3 bases are TGTGCCAGCAGTGGGCCGTTACTAGCGGAAGAGACCCAGTACTTC. Protein product: CASSGPLLAEETQYF.

The chain links TRBV7-9 to TRBJ2-3; D possibly corresponds to TRBD2 (5 bases). The length of the CDR3 is 14 residues. V shed 4 bases and J shed 5 bases, with 13 bases lying between them. Germline CDR1 and CDR2: SEHNR and FQNEAQ (reference sequence). The CDR3 DNA reads TGTGCCAGCAGCTGGGGAGACCGTGTAGATACGCAGTATTTT. As protein: CASSWGDRVDTQYF.

The rearrangement uses TRBV15 and TRBJ2-1; 8 bases fit TRBD2. From germline, CDR1 is LNHNV and CDR2 YYDKDF (reference sequence). After removal of 1 base from V and 8 bases from J, the junction contained 10 bases not matched to a gene. CDR3 length: 16 amino acids. The CDR3 is CATSRGERGIWDEQFF. In DNA, the CDR3 is TGTGCCACCAGCAGAGGGGAGCGGGGGATCTGGGATGAGCAGTTCTTC.

The chain employs TRBV13 and TRBJ1-2, with TRBD1 as a possible D gene (5 bases). V was shortened by 2 bases and J by 4 bases, with 14 bases between the two germline ends. This CDR3 is built from 15 residues. CDR1 is PRHDT, CDR2 FYEKMQ, per germline (reference sequence). CDR3 region: CASSLQRQGTYGYTF. The CDR3 coding sequence is TGTGCCAGCAGCTTACAGCGGCAGGGCACCTATGGCTACACCTTC.

The chain combines TRBV4-3 with TRBJ1-1; no reliable D call. This CDR3 is built from 13 residues. V was clipped by 0 bases and J by 2 bases, with 4 bases between them. Per germline, CDR1 LGHNA and CDR2 YSLEER. The CDR3 DNA is TGCGCCAGCAGCCAAGATTCAAACACTGAAGCTTTCTTT. Its protein is CASSQDSNTEAFF.

The CDR3 sequence is CASSQVGNTEAFF. The CDR3 DNA reads TGCGCCAGCAGCCAAGTCGGCAACACTGAAGCTTTCTTT. The chain combines TRBV4-3 with TRBJ1-1; D gene uncertain. The CDR3 is 13 residues long. CDR1 LGHNA and CDR2 YSLEER come from the germline V gene. V gave up 1 base and J gave up 2 bases, with 5 bases separating them.

The CDR3: CASSNVRLSGNTIYF. The CDR3 nucleotides read TGTGCCAGCAGCAATGTTAGGCTGTCTGGAAACACCATATATTTT. This sequence joins TRBV21-1 and TRBJ1-3. TRBV21-1 is deemed a pseudogene. This CDR3 is built from 15 residues.

The V gene is TRBV19, the J gene TRBJ2-3; TRBD1 matches 9 bases. The CDR3 totals 15 residues. Germline V gives CDR1 LNHDA, CDR2 SQIVND (reference sequence). Losses at the gene ends were 2 bases for V and 3 bases for J; bases not matched to a gene: 3. Written as DNA, the CDR3 is TGTGCCAGTAGTATAAGGGACAGGGTGACAGATACGCAGTATTTT. Translation gives CASSIRDRVTDTQYF.

The J gene is TRBJ2-1, the V gene TRBV2, with D possibly matching TRBD2 (6 bases). Germline V gene data show CDR1 as SNHLY and CDR2 as FYNNEI. Trimming left V 3 bases short and J 9 bases short, with 6 bases between. This CDR3 region has 11 residues. The CDR3 loop is CASSEGGEQFF. CDR3 in DNA: TGTGCCAGCAGTGAGGGGGGTGAGCAGTTCTTC.

The chain combines TRBV2 with TRBJ1-3; no reliable D call. This CDR3 is 13 amino acids long. Germline V gives CDR1 SNHLY, CDR2 FYNNEI. V lost 1 base and J lost 9, with 10 bases in between. The CDR3 DNA follows: TGTGCCAGCAGTGAAGGTTTTGGAGGCACCATATATTTT. Its protein product is CASSEGFGGTIYF.

The chain carries TRBV10-2 and TRBJ2-5; D ambiguous. CDR1 and CDR2 from the germline V gene are WSHSY and SAAADI. This CDR3 comprises 15 residues. Trimming removed 0 bases from V and 5 bases from J, with 13 bases in between. The DNA of the CDR3 is TGCGCCAGCAGTGAGTCAGTGGGTCCCCTGGAGACCCAGTACTTC. Protein product: CASSESVGPLETQYF.

V and J are TRBV27 and TRBJ2-3; 8 bases are shared with TRBD1. Germline assignment: CDR1 MNHEY and CDR2 SMNVEV (reference sequence). The CDR3 extends over 16 amino acids. The ends lost 7 bases at V and 3 bases at J; junction bases unmatched: 12. The CDR3 coding sequence is TGTGCCAGCACACGGAGCAGGACAGGGAAGACAGATACGCAGTATTTT. This sequence encodes CASTRSRTGKTDTQYF.

This clone was seen a few times. The V gene is TRBV6-5, the J gene TRBJ2-2; maybe TRBD1 (5 bases). V gave up 8 bases and J gave up 5 bases, with 12 bases separating them. The CDR3 is made up of 13 amino acids. The germline V gene encodes CDR1 MNHEY and CDR2 SVGAGI. CDR3 DNA sequence: TGTGCCAGCTCGTTACAGGAGACCGGGGAGCTGTTTTTT. Protein: CASSLQETGELFF.

V is TRBV14 and J is TRBJ1-5; tentative D call: TRBD1 (5 bases). Trimming pared 1 base from V and 6 bases from J, leaving 10 bases between. This CDR3 spans 14 amino acids. CDR1 and CDR2 from the germline V gene are SGHDN and FVKESK. CDR3 nucleotides: TGTGCCAGCAGCCAAGTGGGGGGGGGTCAGCCCCAGCATTTT. Amino acids: CASSQVGGGQPQHF.

This clone has just a few counts. V gene TRBV19 combines with J gene TRBJ1-2, with D possibly matching TRBD1 (6 bases). With 7 bases removed from V and 8 bases from J, the gap between germline ends came to 26 bases. Per germline, CDR1 LNHDA and CDR2 SQIVND (reference sequence). The CDR3 has 16 amino acids. The CDR3 region has the DNA TGTGCCAGTACCTACGAAGGATATAGGACAGCGGAGGGCTACACCTTC. This encodes CASTYEGYRTAEGYTF.

V gene TRBV27 combines with J gene TRBJ2-1, with 7 bases fitting TRBD1. This CDR3 comprises 12 residues. The trim removed 5 bases at V and 9 bases at J, leaving 4 bases unmatched. Germline lookup yields CDR1 MNHEY and CDR2 SMNVEV (reference sequence). CDR3: CASSRQGAEQFF. As DNA, the CDR3 is TGTGCCAGCAGTCGACAGGGCGCTGAGCAGTTCTTC.

The V gene is TRBV7-6, the J gene TRBJ2-2; 9 nucleotides agree with TRBD2. The CDR3 sequence is 17 residues long. The germline gives CDR1 SGHVS, CDR2 FNYEAQ. The V and J ends lost 3 bases and 4 bases, in that order; junction bases with no gene match: 9. The CDR3: CASSFFSGGRATGELFF. The CDR3 DNA follows: TGTGCCAGCAGCTTCTTCAGCGGGGGGAGGGCCACCGGGGAGCTGTTTTTT. The full variable domain, with the rest looked up from reference TRBV7-6 and TRBJ2-2, is GAGVSQSPRYKVTKRGQDVALRCDPISGHVSLYWYRQALGQGPEFLTYFNYEAQQDKSGLPNDRFSAERPEGSISTLTIQRTEQRDSAMYRCASSFFSGGRATGELFFGEGSRLTVL.